This entry lists 25 T cell receptor beta chains sequenced from one sample in a study of blood T cell repertoires in COVID-19. Libraries were prepared by immunoSEQ multiplex PCR; TCRdb keeps only in-frame clonotypes and omits some of them. The table shows approximately 210,000 clones, with about 90% occurring only once. Specimen: peripheral blood. Receptors originate from a man between 18 and 35 years old with active or convalescent COVID-19.

The rearrangement uses TRBV9 and TRBJ2-2, with 13 bases fitting TRBD2. With 4 bases clipped from V and 1 base from J, the junction kept 10 bases outside the gene matches. Germline assignment: CDR1 SGDLS and CDR2 YYNGEE. The CDR3 is 19 residues long. The CDR3 DNA is TGTGCCAGCAGCTCAAGGACTAGCGGGAGTCTTGGGAACACCGGGGAGCTGTTTTTT. This encodes CASSSRTSGSLGNTGELFF.

The chain joins TRBV5-1 to TRBJ2-1; 9 bases agree with TRBD1. Trimming cost V 3 bases and J 9 bases; bases outside gene matches: 13. CDR3 length: 16 amino acids. The germline V gene has CDR1 SGHRS and CDR2 YFSETQ. CDR3 DNA: TGCGCCAGCAGCTCCCATCCGGGACAGGGTTTGGGTGAGCAGTTCTTC. Translating gives CASSSHPGQGLGEQFF.

The chain uses TRBV6-4 and TRBJ1-1; perhaps TRBD1 as D (6 bases). The CDR3 runs 16 residues. Trimming cost V 2 bases and J 0 bases, with 13 bases left between them. Germline V gives CDR1 MRHNA, CDR2 SNTAGT. This CDR3 reads CASSDLIRDMNTEAFF. The CDR3 DNA reads TGTGCCAGCAGTGACCTAATAAGGGACATGAACACTGAAGCTTTCTTT.

V is TRBV10-3 and J is TRBJ1-5; 7 bases match TRBD1. The CDR3 sequence is 16 residues long. Germline lookup yields CDR1 ENHRY and CDR2 SYGVKD. The V gene end was trimmed by 0 bases and the J gene end by 6 bases; junction bases not matched to a gene: 8. The CDR3 DNA follows: TGTGCCATCAGTGAGTCAACAGGGGCGGGGGGTCAGCCCCAGCATTTT. Its translation: CAISESTGAGGQPQHF.

This clone has more than one count but fewer than ten. V usage is TRBV29-1 and J usage is TRBJ2-7, with 8 nucleotides matching TRBD1. In germline, CDR1 is SQVTM, CDR2 ANQGSEA. The CDR3 contains 12 residues. The V gene end was trimmed by 6 bases and the J gene end by 7 bases; junction bases not matched to a gene: 8. The CDR3: CSVRTGRLEQYF. As DNA, the CDR3 is TGCAGCGTACGGACAGGGCGCTTAGAGCAGTACTTC.

The V call is TRBV28, the J call TRBJ2-5, with 8 nucleotides matching TRBD2. The CDR3 contains 14 residues. The V segment lost 2 bases and the J segment 5 bases; nucleotides outside the gene matches: 4. The V gene's germline CDR1 is MDHEN and CDR2 SYDVKM. CDR3: CASSLAGGRETQYF. The CDR3 nucleotides read TGTGCCAGCAGTTTAGCGGGAGGCAGGGAGACCCAGTACTTC.

This chain links TRBV9 with TRBJ2-7; 12 bases align to TRBD2. There are 14 residues in the CDR3. J lost 5 bases, V lost 4 bases, and 4 bases had no gene match. Germline V gives CDR1 SGDLS, CDR2 YYNGEE. The CDR3 sequence is CASSMTSGSDEQYF. In DNA form, the CDR3 reads TGTGCCAGCAGCATGACTAGCGGGAGCGACGAGCAGTACTTC.

This CDR3 reads CASQLGQGEKLFF. CDR3 DNA sequence: TGTGCCTCCCAACTGGGTCAGGGAGAAAAACTGTTTTTT. V is TRBV30 and J is TRBJ1-4, with a tentative D call TRBD1 (5 bases). This CDR3 contains 13 residues. Deletions cut 7 bases from V and 8 bases from J, with 17 bases between. Germline assignment: CDR1 GTSNPN and CDR2 SVGIG (reference sequence).

This CDR3 is CASSLVGQGVQETQYF. CDR3 DNA sequence: TGTGCCAGCAGCTTAGTCGGGCAGGGGGTCCAAGAGACCCAGTACTTC. The J gene is TRBJ2-5, the V gene TRBV7-3; TRBD1 agrees at 7 bases. The germline gives CDR1 SGHTA, CDR2 FQGTGA. The V gene end was trimmed by 2 bases and the J gene end by 1 base; junction bases not matched to a gene: 7. This CDR3 is 16 amino acids long.

The chain joins TRBV6-4 to TRBJ2-3; 11 nucleotides agree with TRBD2. The V and J ends lost 3 bases and 5 bases, in that order; junction bases with no gene match: 4. Per the germline V gene, CDR1 is MRHNA and CDR2 is SNTAGT. This CDR3 spans 15 amino acids. CDR3 protein: CASSELAGAGDTQYF. The DNA of the CDR3 is TGTGCCAGCAGTGAACTAGCGGGAGCGGGAGATACGCAGTATTTT.

The chain couples TRBV3-1 (or the pseudogene TRBV3-2) to TRBJ2-7; no clear D gene. CDR1 is LGHDT, CDR2 YNNKEL, per germline (reference sequence). V was cut by 0 bases and J by 2 bases, with 8 bases left in between. CDR3 size: 14 residues. The CDR3 is CASSQDLSAYEQYF. For the CDR3, the DNA is TGTGCCAGCAGCCAAGATCTCTCCGCCTACGAGCAGTACTTC.

Only a few counts were recorded for this clone. J is TRBJ2-1 and V is TRBV6-5; 7 nucleotides match TRBD2. The CDR3 extends over 13 amino acids. Germline CDR1 and CDR2: MNHEY and SVGAGI. The V segment lost 1 base and the J segment 10 bases; nucleotides outside the gene matches: 4. The CDR3 loop is CASSYFKTSEQFF. The CDR3 bases are TGTGCCAGCAGTTACTTTAAGACTAGCGAGCAGTTCTTC.

The chain combines TRBV27 with TRBJ2-7, with D possibly being TRBD2 (6 bases). Trimming stripped 2 bases from V and 1 base from J, with 18 bases between. Germline V CDR1 and CDR2: MNHEY, SMNVEV (reference sequence). The CDR3 loop spans 17 amino acids. The CDR3 DNA reads TGTGCCAGCAGTTTAACTGGACGGAGGGCGTCGTCCTACGAGCAGTACTTC. Translating gives CASSLTGRRASSYEQYF.

The chain carries TRBV19 and TRBJ2-5, with TRBD1 identical over 7 bases. The CDR3 spans 15 residues. The germline V gene has CDR1 LNHDA and CDR2 SQIVND (reference sequence). Losses at the gene ends were 1 base for V and 2 bases for J; bases not matched to a gene: 4. DNA of the CDR3: TGTGCCAGTAGTATAGCGGGACAGCGTCAAGAGACCCAGTACTTC. The encoded protein is CASSIAGQRQETQYF.

This clone was counted once. This chain joins TRBV19 and TRBJ2-5, with 9 positions matching TRBD2. The CDR3 sequence is 16 residues long. In germline, CDR1 is LNHDA, CDR2 SQIVND (reference sequence). V dropped 3 bases and J dropped 5; count of bases not matched to a gene: 10. For the CDR3, the DNA is TGTGCCAGTAGTATTGGACTTAGCGGGAGAGGGGAGACCCAGTACTTC. Translation: CASSIGLSGRGETQYF. The variable domain in full, with the rest retrieved from reference TRBV19 and TRBJ2-5, is DGGITQSPKYLFRKEGQNVTLSCEQNLNHDAMYWYRQDPGQGLRLIYYSQIVNDFQKGDIAEGYSVSREKKESFPLTVTSAQKNPTAFYLCASSIGLSGRGETQYFGPGTRLLVL.

The chain combines TRBV5-4 with TRBJ2-1, with 9 nucleotides matching TRBD2. Germline values: CDR1 SGHNT, CDR2 YYREEE (reference sequence). The CDR3 loop spans 16 amino acids. V lost 3 bases and J lost 7; bases outside the gene matches: 11. CDR3 coding DNA: TGTGCCAGCAGCTCCCCGGCGGGAGGGCAAACAAATGAGCAGTTCTTC. As protein: CASSSPAGGQTNEQFF.

This chain uses TRBV27 with TRBJ2-7; D is uncertain. Germline loops: CDR1 MNHEY, CDR2 SMNVEV (reference sequence). Trimming stripped 4 bases from V and 2 bases from J, with 9 bases between. The CDR3 is 13 residues long. CDR3 DNA sequence: TGTGCCAGCAGTTCCAATGGGCCCTACGAGCAGTACTTC. Translating gives CASSSNGPYEQYF.

V usage is TRBV13 and J usage is TRBJ2-7; TRBD2 is a possible D gene (6 bases). Trimming removed 5 bases at V and 1 base at J, with 15 bases between. The CDR3 runs to 15 residues. CDR1 PRHDT and CDR2 FYEKMQ come from the germline V gene (reference sequence). In nucleotides, the CDR3 is TGTGCCAGCAGCGGTTGGGGGGACGGGTCCTACGAGCAGTACTTC. It codes for CASSGWGDGSYEQYF.

The chain is built from TRBV25-1 and TRBJ2-7, with 8 nucleotides matching TRBD1. Looked up from germline, CDR1 is MGHDK and CDR2 is SYGVNS. The CDR3 contains 13 residues. J was trimmed by 3 bases and V by 7 bases; bases with no gene match: 5. CDR3 sequence reads: CASKTTGGYEQYF. CDR3 in DNA: TGTGCCAGCAAAACAACAGGGGGCTACGAGCAGTACTTC.

This sequence joins TRBV5-1 and TRBJ1-2, with D tentatively TRBD1 (6 bases). The CDR3 totals 15 residues. Germline CDR1 reads SGHRS; CDR2 reads YFSETQ. The germline V and J ends were trimmed by 4 bases and 5 bases, with 18 bases remaining between them. The CDR3 here is CASSPADFRGYGYTF. As DNA, the CDR3 is TGCGCCAGCAGCCCGGCCGACTTCAGGGGTTATGGCTACACCTTC.

The chain is built from TRBV28 and TRBJ2-2; D is unclear. Trimming cost V 4 bases and J 7 bases, with 7 bases left between them. In germline, CDR1 is MDHEN, CDR2 SYDVKM. This CDR3 has 12 residues. CDR3 protein: CASSSLRGELFF. The CDR3 coding sequence is TGTGCCAGCAGTTCCCTGCGCGGGGAGCTGTTTTTT.

The chain's CDR3 is CASSEAGYGEQYF. DNA for the CDR3: TGTGCCAGCAGTGAAGCGGGATATGGGGAGCAGTACTTC. V and J are TRBV6-4 and TRBJ2-7; 7 nucleotides agree with TRBD2. The CDR3 length is 13 residues. Germline values: CDR1 MRHNA, CDR2 SNTAGT. V was pared by 3 bases and J by 7 bases, with 6 bases of the junction left unmatched.

The DNA of the CDR3 is TGTGCCAGCAGTTTAGCTAGCGGGAGCACCTACGAGCAGTACTTC. This translates into CASSLASGSTYEQYF. This chain uses TRBV27 with TRBJ2-7; 10 bases agree with TRBD2. V lost 2 bases, J lost 2 bases, and 3 bases stayed unmatched. CDR3 size: 15 residues. Germline CDR1 and CDR2: MNHEY and SMNVEV (reference sequence).

The V and J genes are TRBV7-2 and TRBJ1-3; no reliable D call. The CDR3 loop spans 16 amino acids. Trimming removed 1 base from V and 7 bases from J, with 17 bases in between. Germline CDR1 and CDR2: SGHTA and FQGNSA. DNA for the CDR3: TGTGCCAGCAGCTTAGTGGGCGGGCCGACACTCAACACCATATATTTT. Protein sequence: CASSLVGGPTLNTIYF.

This sequence joins TRBV27 and TRBJ1-5; D possibly corresponds to TRBD1 (6 bases). The CDR3 loop spans 13 amino acids. V was shortened by 6 bases and J by 4 bases, with 10 bases between the two germline ends. The germline V gene encodes CDR1 MNHEY and CDR2 SMNVEV (reference sequence). CDR3 nucleotide sequence: TGTGCCAGCAGGGACAGAGCTAATCAGCCCCAGCATTTT. Protein: CASRDRANQPQHF.